The TCR beta chain described here comes from a study of T-cell memory formation after mild COVID-19. Study information: Clustering of TCRs was largely donor specific.

Study outcomes and limitations: The study found balanced CD4/CD8 in clones contracting day 15 to 85 and a CD4+ lean in later expanders.

Note on this clonotype: Its antigen is not identified.

From the 5' RACE reads, TCRdb called clonotypes with MiXCR, one entry per CDR3 protein. The sample records some 490,000 distinct CDR3 sequences, roughly 20% being singletons. Sequencing was performed on PBMCs or a T cell subset sorted from them (not recorded which). The TCR comes from an adult woman who had mild COVID-19 (a few samples of this study predate the infection). Cell type and time point are not known.

CDR3 DNA sequence: TGCAGTGCTAGGATCGGGGGGGCAGGGACAGATACGCAGTATTTT. The encoded protein is CSARIGGAGTDTQYF. The chain is built from TRBV20-1 and TRBJ2-3; 8 nucleotides align to TRBD2. The CDR3 consists of 15 residues. CDR1 is DFQATT, CDR2 SNEGSKA, per germline (reference sequence). J was trimmed by 3 bases and V by 3 bases; bases with no gene match: 8.